This TCR beta chain derives from a study of blood T cell repertoires in COVID-19. In the study overall: Sites across the United States, Italy and Spain contributed samples from acute and convalescent COVID-19.

Participants were placed into cohorts based on the clinical history they reported. What the recovered Cohort 3 donors had was two negative PCRs, clearance, or symptom resolution. Original methodology: Scientists estimated how many nucleated cells there were by amplifying reference gene primers. Assay used: immunoSEQ multiplex PCR; TCRdb lists only in-frame clones, some missing. V and J calls and clone size are copied from that table; D and trimming were computed from the DNA. This table holds 300,000 to 450,000 clones, roughly 87% found once. CDR3 length equals 16 residues. J lost 3 bases, V lost 7 bases, and 11 bases had no gene match. Germline CDR1 is MNHEY and CDR2 is SVGEGT.

The sequenced material came from PBMCs or T cells enriched from blood (not recorded which). This clonotype originated in a woman aged 30 to 39 who had recovered from COVID-19. The gene calls are TRBV6-2 or TRBV6-3 and TRBJ1-2; 10 bases match TRBD1. CDR3 DNA sequence: TGTGCCAGCACCCCGGGACAGGGGAGGAACTACTATGGCTACACCTTC. This sequence encodes CASTPGQGRNYYGYTF.